In its sample, the clone carrying this TCR beta chain was seen a few times. Template switching with 5'RACE generated the TCR cDNA and added a universal primer site and UMIs. In TCRdb, the 5' RACE reads were re-called with MiXCR into one record per CDR3 protein. The repertoire consists of around 320,000 distinct CDR3 sequences, with 3.5% to 5% occurring once and the leading ten covering approximately 19%. The sample originates from a study of T cells after yellow fever vaccination. Germline loops: CDR1 SGHDN, CDR2 FVKESK. The V and J ends lost 1 base and 5 bases respectively, with 29 bases between them. The CDR3 is made up of 20 amino acids.

The chain carries TRBV14 and TRBJ1-1; D is possibly TRBD1 (6 bases). This clonotype was obtained from a man aged 18 to 30 who received the YFV17D yellow fever vaccine. This sample comprised PBMCs, obtained 15 days after the yellow fever booster vaccination. The CDR3 is CASSQASDLLVRAGETEAFF. CDR3 bases: TGTGCCAGCAGCCAAGCCTCGGATTTGCTAGTGCGGGCAGGGGAGACTGAAGCTTTCTTT.